This TCR beta chain is drawn from a study of PD-L1 blockade in urothelial cancer. For the study at large: About 85% of the roughly 30 patients comprised males who had bladder-origin urothelial cancer. Analysis of the blood was performed 3 weeks (second dose) and 6 weeks after treatment start. Counts from blood samples showed a median of roughly 130,000 T cells. Study-wide points: More expansion of tumor-associated blood clones, seen at 3 weeks, marked durable-benefit patients.

Noted time point: peripheral blood 6 weeks after treatment start. Produced via immunoSEQ multiplex PCR; TCRdb's table is partial and in-frame only. The data contain 50,000 to 55,000 clones, more than 75% of them singletons. With respect to this clone: Its antigen is unknown.

This TCR was sampled from a man aged 60-69 years with urothelial cancer. Sequenced material: PBMCs, taken around atezolizumab (anti-PD-L1) treatment.

CDR3 loop: CASSALSGANVLTF. In nucleotides, the CDR3 is TGTGCCAGCAGTGCACTATCTGGGGCCAACGTCCTGACTTTC. This chain links TRBV6-1 with TRBJ2-6; no firm D call. Looked up from germline, CDR1 is MNHNS and CDR2 is SASEGT. The germline V and J ends were trimmed by 4 bases and 1 base, with 5 bases remaining between them. The CDR3 consists of 14 residues.